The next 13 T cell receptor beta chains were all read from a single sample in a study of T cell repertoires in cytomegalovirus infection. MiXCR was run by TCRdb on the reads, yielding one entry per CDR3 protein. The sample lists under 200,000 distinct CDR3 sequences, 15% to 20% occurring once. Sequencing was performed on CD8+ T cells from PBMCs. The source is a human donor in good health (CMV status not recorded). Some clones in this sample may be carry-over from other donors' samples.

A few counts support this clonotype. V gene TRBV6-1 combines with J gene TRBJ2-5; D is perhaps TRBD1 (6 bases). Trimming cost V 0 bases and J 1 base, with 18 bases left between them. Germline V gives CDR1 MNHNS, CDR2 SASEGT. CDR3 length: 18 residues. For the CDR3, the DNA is TGTGCCAGCAGTGAAGCGATCTACGGACAGACCGTCCAAGAGACCCAGTACTTC. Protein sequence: CASSEAIYGQTVQETQYF.

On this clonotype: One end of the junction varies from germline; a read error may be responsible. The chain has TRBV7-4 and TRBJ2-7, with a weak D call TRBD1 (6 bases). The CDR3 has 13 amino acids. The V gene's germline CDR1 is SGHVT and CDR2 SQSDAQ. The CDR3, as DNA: TGTGCCATCAGCTTCACAGGGAGCTACGAGCAGTACTTC. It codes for CAISFTGSYEQYF.

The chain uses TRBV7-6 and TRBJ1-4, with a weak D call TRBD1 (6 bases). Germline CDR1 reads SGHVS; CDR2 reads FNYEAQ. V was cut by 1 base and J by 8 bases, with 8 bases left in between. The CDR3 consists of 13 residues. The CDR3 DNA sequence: TGTGCCAGCAGCTTAGACAGGGACGAAAAACTGTTTTTT. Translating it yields CASSLDRDEKLFF.

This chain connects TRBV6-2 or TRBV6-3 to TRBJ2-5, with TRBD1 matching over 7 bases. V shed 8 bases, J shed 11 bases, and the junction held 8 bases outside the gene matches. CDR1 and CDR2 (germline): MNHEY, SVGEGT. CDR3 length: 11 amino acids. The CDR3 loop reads CASGTEGSQYF. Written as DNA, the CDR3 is TGTGCCAGCGGGACAGAGGGATCGCAGTACTTC.

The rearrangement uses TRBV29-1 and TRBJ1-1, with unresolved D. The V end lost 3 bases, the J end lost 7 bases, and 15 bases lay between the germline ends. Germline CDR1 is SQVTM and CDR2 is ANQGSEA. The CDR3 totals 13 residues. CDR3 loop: CSVDGMKLGEAFF. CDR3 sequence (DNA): TGCAGCGTTGACGGCATGAAATTGGGTGAAGCTTTCTTT.

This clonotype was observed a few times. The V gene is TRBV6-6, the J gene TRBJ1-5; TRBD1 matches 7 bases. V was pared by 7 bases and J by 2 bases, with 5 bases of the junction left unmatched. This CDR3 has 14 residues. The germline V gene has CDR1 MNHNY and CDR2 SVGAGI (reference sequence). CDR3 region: CASNAGGGNQPQHF. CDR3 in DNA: TGTGCCAGCAATGCAGGGGGAGGCAATCAGCCCCAGCATTTT.

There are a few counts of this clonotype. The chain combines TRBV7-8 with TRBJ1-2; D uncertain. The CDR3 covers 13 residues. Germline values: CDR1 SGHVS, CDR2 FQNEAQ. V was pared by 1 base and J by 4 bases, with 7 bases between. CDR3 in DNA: TGTGCCAGCAGCTTAGGAAGAGGCTATGGCTACACCTTC. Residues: CASSLGRGYGYTF.

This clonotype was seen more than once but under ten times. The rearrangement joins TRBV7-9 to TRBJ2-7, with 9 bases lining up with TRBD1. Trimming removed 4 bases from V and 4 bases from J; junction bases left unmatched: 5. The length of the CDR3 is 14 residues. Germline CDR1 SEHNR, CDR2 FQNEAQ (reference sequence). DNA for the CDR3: TGTGCCAGCAGCTCCGGGACAGGGATTTACGAGCAGTACTTC. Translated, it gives CASSSGTGIYEQYF. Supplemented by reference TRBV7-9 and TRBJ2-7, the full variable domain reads DTGVSQNPRHKITKRGQNVTFRCDPISEHNRLYWYRQTLGQGPEFLTYFQNEAQLEKSRLLSDRFSAERPKGSFSTLEIQRTEQGDSAMYLCASSSGTGIYEQYFGPGTRLTVT.

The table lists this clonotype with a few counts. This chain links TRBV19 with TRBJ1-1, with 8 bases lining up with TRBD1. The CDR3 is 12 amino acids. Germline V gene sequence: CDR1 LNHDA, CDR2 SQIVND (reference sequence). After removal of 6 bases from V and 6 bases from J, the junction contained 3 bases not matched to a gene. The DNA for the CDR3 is TGTGCCAGTAGGGCAGGGGGCTCTGAAGCTTTCTTT. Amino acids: CASRAGGSEAFF.

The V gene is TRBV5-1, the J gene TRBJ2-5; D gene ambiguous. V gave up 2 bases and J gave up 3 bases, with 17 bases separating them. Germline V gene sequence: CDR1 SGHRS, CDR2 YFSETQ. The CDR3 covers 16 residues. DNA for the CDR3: TGCGCCAGCAGCTTATCTCCCACGGAAGGAGAAGAGACCCAGTACTTC. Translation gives CASSLSPTEGEETQYF.

The CDR3 DNA is TGTGCCAGCAGGGTGGCAGCCCAAGCTTTCTTT. This gives the protein CASRVAAQAFF. This sequence joins TRBV27 and TRBJ1-1, with unresolved D. Germline V gene data show CDR1 as MNHEY and CDR2 as SMNVEV (reference sequence). The V gene lost 6 bases and the J gene lost 9 bases, with 11 bases spanning the gap. The CDR3 is 11 amino acids.

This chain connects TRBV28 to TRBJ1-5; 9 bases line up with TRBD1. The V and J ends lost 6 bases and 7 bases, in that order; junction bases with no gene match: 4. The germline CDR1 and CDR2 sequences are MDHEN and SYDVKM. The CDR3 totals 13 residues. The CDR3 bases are TGTGCCAGCAGGACAGGGGGAAACCAGCCCCAGCATTTT. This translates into CASRTGGNQPQHF. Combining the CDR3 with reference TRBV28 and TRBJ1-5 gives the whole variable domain DVKVTQSSRYLVKRTGEKVFLECVQDMDHENMFWYRQDPGLGLRLIYFSYDVKMKEKGDIPEGYSVSREKKERFSLILESASTNQTSMYLCASRTGGNQPQHFGDGTRLSIL.

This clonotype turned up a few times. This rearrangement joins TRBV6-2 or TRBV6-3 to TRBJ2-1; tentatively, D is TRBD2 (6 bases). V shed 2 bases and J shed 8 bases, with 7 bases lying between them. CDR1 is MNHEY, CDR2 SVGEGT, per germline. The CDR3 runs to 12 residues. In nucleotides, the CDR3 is TGTGCCAGCAGTTACGGCGGGGATGAGCAGTTCTTC. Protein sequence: CASSYGGDEQFF.